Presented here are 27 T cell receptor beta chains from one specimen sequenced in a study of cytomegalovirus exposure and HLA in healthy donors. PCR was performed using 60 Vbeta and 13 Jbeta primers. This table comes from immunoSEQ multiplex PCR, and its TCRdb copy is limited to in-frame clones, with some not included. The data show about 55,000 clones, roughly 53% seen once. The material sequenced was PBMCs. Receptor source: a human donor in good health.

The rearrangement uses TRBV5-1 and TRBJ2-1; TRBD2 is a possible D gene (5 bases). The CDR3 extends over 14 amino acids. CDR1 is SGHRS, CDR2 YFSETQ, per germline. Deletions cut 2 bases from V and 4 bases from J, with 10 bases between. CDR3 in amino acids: CASSFGERYNEQFF. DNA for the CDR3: TGCGCCAGCAGCTTTGGGGAGAGATACAATGAGCAGTTCTTC.

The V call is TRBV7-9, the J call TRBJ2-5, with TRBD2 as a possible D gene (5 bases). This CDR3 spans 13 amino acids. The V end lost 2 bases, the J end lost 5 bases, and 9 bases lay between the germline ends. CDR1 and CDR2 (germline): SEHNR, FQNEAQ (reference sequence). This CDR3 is CASSLFSEETQYF. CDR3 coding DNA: TGTGCCAGCAGCTTATTTAGCGAGGAGACCCAGTACTTC.

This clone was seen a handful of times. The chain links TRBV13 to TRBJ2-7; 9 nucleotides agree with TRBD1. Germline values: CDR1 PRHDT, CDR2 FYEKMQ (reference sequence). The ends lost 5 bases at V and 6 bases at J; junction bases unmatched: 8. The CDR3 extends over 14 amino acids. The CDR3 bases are TGTGCCAGCAGCCCCCCCCCGGGACAGGGCGAGCAGTACTTC. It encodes CASSPPPGQGEQYF.

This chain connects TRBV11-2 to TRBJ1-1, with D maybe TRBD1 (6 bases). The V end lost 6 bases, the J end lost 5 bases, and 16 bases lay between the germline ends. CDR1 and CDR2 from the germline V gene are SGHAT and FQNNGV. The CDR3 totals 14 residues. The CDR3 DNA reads TGTGCCAGCAGTTTACAGGGCTATCGGACTGAAGCTTTCTTT. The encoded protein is CASSLQGYRTEAFF.

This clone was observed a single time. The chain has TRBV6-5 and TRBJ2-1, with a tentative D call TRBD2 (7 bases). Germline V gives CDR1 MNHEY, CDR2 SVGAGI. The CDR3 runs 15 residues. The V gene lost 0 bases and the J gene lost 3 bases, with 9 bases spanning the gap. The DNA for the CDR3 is TGTGCCAGCAGTTACTCGCGGGGGCACTACAATGAGCAGTTCTTC. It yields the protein CASSYSRGHYNEQFF.

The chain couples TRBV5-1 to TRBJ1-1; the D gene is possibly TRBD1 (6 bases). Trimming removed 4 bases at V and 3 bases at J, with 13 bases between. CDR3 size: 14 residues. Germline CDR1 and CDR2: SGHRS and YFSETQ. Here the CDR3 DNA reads TGCGCCAGCAGCCCCGGACAGAGAGACACTGAAGCTTTCTTT. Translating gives CASSPGQRDTEAFF.

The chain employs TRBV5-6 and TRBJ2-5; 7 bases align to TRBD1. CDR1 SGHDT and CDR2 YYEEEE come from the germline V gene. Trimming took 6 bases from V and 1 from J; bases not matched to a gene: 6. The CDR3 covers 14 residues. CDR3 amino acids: CASTQGQPQETQYF. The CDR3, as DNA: TGTGCCAGCACCCAGGGACAGCCCCAAGAGACCCAGTACTTC.

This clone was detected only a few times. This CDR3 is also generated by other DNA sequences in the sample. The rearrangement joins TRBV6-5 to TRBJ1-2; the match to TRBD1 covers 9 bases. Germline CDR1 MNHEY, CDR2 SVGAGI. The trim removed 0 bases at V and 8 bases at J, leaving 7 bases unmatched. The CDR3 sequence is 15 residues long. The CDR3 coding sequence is TGTGCCAGCAGTTACTCCGCAGGACAGGGGAAAGGCTACACCTTC. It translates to CASSYSAGQGKGYTF.

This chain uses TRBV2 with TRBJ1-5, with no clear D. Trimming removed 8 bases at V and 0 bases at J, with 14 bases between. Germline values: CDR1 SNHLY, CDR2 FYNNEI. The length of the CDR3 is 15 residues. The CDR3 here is CASWGVADSNQPQHF. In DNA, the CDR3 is TGTGCCAGCTGGGGAGTGGCGGATAGCAATCAGCCCCAGCATTTT.

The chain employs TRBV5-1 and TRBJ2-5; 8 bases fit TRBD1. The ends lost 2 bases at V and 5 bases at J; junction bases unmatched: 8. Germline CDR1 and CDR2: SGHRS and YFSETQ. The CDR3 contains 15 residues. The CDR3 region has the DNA TGCGCCAGCAGCTTTACAGGGGGGTTTGTGGAGACCCAGTACTTC. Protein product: CASSFTGGFVETQYF. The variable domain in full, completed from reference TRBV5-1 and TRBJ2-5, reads KAGVTQTPRYLIKTRGQQVTLSCSPISGHRSVSWYQQTPGQGLQFLFEYFSETQRNKGNFPGRFSGRQFSNSRSEMNVSTLELGDSALYLCASSFTGGFVETQYFGPGTRLLVL.

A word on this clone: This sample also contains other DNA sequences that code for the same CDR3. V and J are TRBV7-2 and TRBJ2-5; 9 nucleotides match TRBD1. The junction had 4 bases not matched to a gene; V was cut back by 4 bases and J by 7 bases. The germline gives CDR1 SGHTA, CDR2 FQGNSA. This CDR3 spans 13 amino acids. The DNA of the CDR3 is TGTGCCAGCAGCTCCCCGGGACAGGGGACCCAGTACTTC. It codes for CASSSPGQGTQYF. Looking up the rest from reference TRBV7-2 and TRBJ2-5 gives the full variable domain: GAGVSQSPSNKVTEKGKDVELRCDPISGHTALYWYRQSLGQGLEFLIYFQGNSAPDKSGLPSDRFSAERTGGSVSTLTIQRTQQEDSAVYLCASSSPGQGTQYFGPGTRLLVL.

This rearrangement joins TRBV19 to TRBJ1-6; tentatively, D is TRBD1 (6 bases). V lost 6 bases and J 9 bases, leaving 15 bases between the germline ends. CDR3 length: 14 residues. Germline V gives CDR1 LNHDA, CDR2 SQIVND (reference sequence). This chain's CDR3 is CASRAQGAGSPLHF. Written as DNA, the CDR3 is TGTGCCAGTAGGGCACAGGGTGCGGGTTCACCCCTCCACTTT.

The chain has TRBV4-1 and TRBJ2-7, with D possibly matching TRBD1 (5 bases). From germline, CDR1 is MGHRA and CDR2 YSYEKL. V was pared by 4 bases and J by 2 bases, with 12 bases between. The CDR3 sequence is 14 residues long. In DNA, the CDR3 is TGCGCCAGCAGCCTAGGGCAGGGCCCCTACGAGCAGTACTTC. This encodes CASSLGQGPYEQYF.

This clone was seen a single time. The CDR3 nucleotides are TGTGCCAGCAGCTCCGGACAGGGGAATCAGCCCCAGCATTTT. This gives the protein CASSSGQGNQPQHF. The gene calls are TRBV5-4 and TRBJ1-5; 9 nucleotides match TRBD1. CDR1 and CDR2 from the germline V gene are SGHNT and YYREEE (reference sequence). This CDR3 region has 14 residues. J was trimmed by 4 bases and V by 3 bases; bases with no gene match: 2.

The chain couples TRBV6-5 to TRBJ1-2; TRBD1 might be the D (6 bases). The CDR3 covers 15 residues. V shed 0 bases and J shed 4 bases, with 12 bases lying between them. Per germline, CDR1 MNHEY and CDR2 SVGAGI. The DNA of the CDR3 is TGTGCCAGCAGTTACTCTGGGGGCGCGAGCTATGGCTACACCTTC. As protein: CASSYSGGASYGYTF.

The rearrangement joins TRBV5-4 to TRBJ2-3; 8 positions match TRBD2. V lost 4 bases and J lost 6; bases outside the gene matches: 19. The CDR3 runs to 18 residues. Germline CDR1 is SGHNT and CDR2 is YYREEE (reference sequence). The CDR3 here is CASSSAVRGGGAGDTQYF. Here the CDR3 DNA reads TGTGCCAGCAGCAGCGCAGTACGGGGGGGCGGGGCGGGGGATACGCAGTATTTT.

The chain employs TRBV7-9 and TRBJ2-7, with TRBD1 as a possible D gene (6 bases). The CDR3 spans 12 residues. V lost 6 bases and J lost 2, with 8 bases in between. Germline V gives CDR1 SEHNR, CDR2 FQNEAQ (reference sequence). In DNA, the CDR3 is TGTGCCAGCAGGGGGGCTGCCTACGAGCAGTACTTC. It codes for CASRGAAYEQYF.

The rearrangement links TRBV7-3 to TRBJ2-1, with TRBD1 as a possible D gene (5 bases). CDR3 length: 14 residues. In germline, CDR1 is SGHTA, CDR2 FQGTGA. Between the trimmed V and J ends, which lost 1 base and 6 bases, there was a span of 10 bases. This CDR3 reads CASSLRDRFNEQFF. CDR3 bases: TGTGCCAGCAGCTTAAGAGACAGATTCAATGAGCAGTTCTTC.

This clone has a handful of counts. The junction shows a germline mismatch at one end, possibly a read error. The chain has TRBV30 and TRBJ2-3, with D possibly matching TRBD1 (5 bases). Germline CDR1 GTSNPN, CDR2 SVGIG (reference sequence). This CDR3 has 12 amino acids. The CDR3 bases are TGTTCCTGGAGTGGACAAACAGATACGCAGTATTTT. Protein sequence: CSWSGQTDTQYF.

CDR3 DNA sequence: TGTGCCACCAGCATGGACAGGGGGAACACTGAAGCTTTCTTT. Translation: CATSMDRGNTEAFF. This chain links TRBV15 with TRBJ1-1; TRBD1 matches 9 bases. Germline CDR1 reads LNHNV; CDR2 reads YYDKDF (reference sequence). With 4 bases clipped from V and 1 base from J, the junction kept 1 base outside the gene matches. The CDR3 runs to 14 residues.

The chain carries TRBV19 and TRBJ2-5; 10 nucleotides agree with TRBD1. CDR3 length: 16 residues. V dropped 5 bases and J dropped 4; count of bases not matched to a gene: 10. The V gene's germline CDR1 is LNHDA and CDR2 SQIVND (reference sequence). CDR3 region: CASSLGTGVIGETQYF. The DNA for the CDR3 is TGTGCCAGTAGTTTGGGGACAGGGGTAATTGGAGAGACCCAGTACTTC.

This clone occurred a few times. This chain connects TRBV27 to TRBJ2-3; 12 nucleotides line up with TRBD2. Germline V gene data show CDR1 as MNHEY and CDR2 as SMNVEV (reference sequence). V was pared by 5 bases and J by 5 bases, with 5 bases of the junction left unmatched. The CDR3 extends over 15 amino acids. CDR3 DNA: TGTGCCAGCAGTGCTCTAGCGGGGGGGCAAGATACGCAGTATTTT. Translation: CASSALAGGQDTQYF.

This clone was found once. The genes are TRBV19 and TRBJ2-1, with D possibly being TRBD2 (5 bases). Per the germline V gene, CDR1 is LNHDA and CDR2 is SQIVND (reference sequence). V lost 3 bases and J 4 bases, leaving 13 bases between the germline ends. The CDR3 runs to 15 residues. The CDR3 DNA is TGTGCCAGTAGTATCGGGAATCGTGGGTACAATGAGCAGTTCTTC. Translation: CASSIGNRGYNEQFF.

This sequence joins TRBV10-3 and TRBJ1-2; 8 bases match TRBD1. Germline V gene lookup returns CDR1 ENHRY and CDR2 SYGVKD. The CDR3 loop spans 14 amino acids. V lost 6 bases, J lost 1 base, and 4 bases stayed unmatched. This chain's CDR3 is CAISDRGLNYGYTF. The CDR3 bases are TGTGCCATCAGCGACAGGGGACTTAACTATGGCTACACCTTC.

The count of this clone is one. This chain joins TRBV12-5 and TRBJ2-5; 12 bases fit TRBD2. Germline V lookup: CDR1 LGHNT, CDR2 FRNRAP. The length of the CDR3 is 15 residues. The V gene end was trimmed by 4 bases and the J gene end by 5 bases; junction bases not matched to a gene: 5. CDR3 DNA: TGTGCTAGTGGTTCACTAGCGGGGGGCCCGGAGACCCAGTACTTC. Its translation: CASGSLAGGPETQYF.

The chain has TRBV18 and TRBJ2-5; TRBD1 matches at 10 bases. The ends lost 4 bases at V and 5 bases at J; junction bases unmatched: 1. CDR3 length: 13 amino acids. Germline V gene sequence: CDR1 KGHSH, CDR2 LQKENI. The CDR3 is CASSQGQGETQYF. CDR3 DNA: TGTGCCAGCTCACAGGGACAGGGGGAGACCCAGTACTTC.

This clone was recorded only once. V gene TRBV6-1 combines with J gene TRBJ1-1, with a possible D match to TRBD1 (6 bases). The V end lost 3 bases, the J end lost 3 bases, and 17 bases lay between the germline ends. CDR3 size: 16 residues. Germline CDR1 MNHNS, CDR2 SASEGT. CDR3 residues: CASSERGGLPDTEAFF. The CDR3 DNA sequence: TGTGCCAGCAGTGAGAGGGGGGGACTCCCAGACACTGAAGCTTTCTTT.